This T cell receptor beta chain emerged from a study of CD4+ T cells in melanoma. J gave up 6 bases and V 7 bases, and 12 bases lay outside the gene matches. The germline V gene encodes CDR1 MNHEY and CDR2 SVGAGI. The CDR3 spans 15 residues. The method was immunoSEQ multiplex PCR; TCRdb's version includes in-frame clones alone and lacks a portion of them. Of about 10,000 clones in the sample, approximately 71% were seen once. The source is a human donor with melanoma. The V and J genes are TRBV6-5 and TRBJ2-1; 7 bases align to TRBD1. The sequenced material came from cells from a culture (not recorded whether cultured in vitro). In nucleotides, the CDR3 is TGTGCCAGCACCCCCAACAGGGGATTGACCAATGAGCAGTTCTTC. Translating gives CASTPNRGLTNEQFF.